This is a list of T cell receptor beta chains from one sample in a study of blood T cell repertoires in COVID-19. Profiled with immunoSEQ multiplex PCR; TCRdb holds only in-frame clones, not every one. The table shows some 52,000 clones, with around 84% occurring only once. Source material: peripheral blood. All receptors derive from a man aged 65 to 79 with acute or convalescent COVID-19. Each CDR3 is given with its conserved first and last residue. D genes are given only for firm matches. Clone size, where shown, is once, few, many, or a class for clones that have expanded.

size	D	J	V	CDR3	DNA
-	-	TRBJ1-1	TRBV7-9	CASSLVQGSTEAFF	TGTGCCAGCAGCTTAGTACAGGGATCGACTGAAGCTTTCTTT
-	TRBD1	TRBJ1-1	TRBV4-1	CASSQDPGGNTEAFF	TGCGCCAGCAGCCAAGATCCAGGGGGGAACACTGAAGCTTTCTTT
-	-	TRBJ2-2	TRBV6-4	CASSEQPNTGELFF	TGTGCCAGCAGTGAACAGCCGAACACCGGGGAGCTGTTTTTT
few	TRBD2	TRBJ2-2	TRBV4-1	CASSQEGLAGGTGELFF	TGCGCCAGCAGCCAAGAAGGGCTAGCGGGGGGCACCGGGGAGCTGTTTTTT
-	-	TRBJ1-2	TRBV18	CASSPQPRNYGYTF	TGTGCCAGCTCACCCCAACCCAGGAACTATGGCTACACCTTC
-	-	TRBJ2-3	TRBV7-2	CASSFEMLSVKYF	TGTGCCAGCAGCTTTGAGATGCTCAGCGTGAAGTATTTT
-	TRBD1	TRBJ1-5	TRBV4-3	CASSQRQGRNQPQHF	TGCGCCAGCAGCCAAAGACAGGGCCGCAATCAGCCCCAGCATTTT
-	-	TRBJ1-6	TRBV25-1	CASSDRRGSNSPLHF	TGTGCCAGCAGTGACAGAAGAGGGTCTAATTCACCCCTCCACTTT
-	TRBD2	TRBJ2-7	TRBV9	CASSNVEAGGSYEQYF	TGTGCCAGCAGCAATGTCGAGGCGGGAGGTAGCTACGAGCAGTACTTC
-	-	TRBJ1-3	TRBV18	CASSVLGDPSSGNTIYF	TGTGCCAGCTCCGTTCTTGGAGATCCAAGCTCTGGAAACACCATATATTTT
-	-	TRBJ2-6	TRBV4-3	CASSLQGNGANVLTF	TGCGCCAGCAGCTTGCAGGGTAATGGGGCCAACGTCCTGACTTTC
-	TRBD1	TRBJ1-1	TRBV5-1	CASSQDRGNTEAFF	TGCGCCAGCAGCCAGGACAGGGGGAACACTGAAGCTTTCTTT
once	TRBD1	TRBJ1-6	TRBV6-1	CASSEAGTGAPNSPLHF	TGTGCCAGCAGTGAAGCCGGGACAGGGGCACCTAATTCACCCCTCCACTTT
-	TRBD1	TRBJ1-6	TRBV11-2	CASSPWTGGNSPLHF	TGTGCCAGCAGCCCCTGGACAGGGGGGAATTCACCCCTCCACTTT
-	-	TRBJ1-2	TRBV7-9	CASSTWGTPGVYGYTF	TGTGCCAGCAGCACCTGGGGGACACCAGGGGTCTATGGCTACACCTTC
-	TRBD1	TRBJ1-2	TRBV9	CASSVAGTGVRGAGYTF	TGTGCCAGCAGCGTAGCCGGGACAGGGGTACGAGGAGCTGGCTACACCTTC
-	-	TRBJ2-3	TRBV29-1	CSGDSGPSTDTQYF	TGCAGCGGTGATAGCGGACCAAGCACAGATACGCAGTATTTT
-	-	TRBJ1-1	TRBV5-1	CASSLAGGLNTEAFF	TGCGCCAGCAGCTTGGCGGGGGGGTTGAACACTGAAGCTTTCTTT
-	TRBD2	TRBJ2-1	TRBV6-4	CASSQAGGRYNEQFF	TGTGCCAGCAGTCAAGCGGGAGGACGCTACAATGAGCAGTTCTTC
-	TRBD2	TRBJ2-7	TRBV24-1	CATQASGGTYEKQYF	TGTGCCACCCAGGCTAGCGGGGGAACCTACGAGAAGCAGTACTTC
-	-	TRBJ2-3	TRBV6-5	CASSHTDTQYF	TGTGCCAGCAGTCACACAGATACGCAGTATTTT
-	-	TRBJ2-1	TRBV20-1	CSAESLNEQFF	TGCAGTGCCGAGTCCCTAAATGAGCAGTTCTTC
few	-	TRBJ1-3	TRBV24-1	CATSDSFSGNTIYF	TGTGCCACCAGTGATTCTTTCTCTGGAAACACCATATATTTT
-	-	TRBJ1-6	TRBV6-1	CASSEDRYSPLHF	TGTGCCAGCAGTGAAGACAGATATTCACCCCTCCACTTT
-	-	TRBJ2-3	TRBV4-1	CASSLEGVSTDTQYF	TGCGCCAGCAGCCTCGAAGGGGTGAGCACAGATACGCAGTATTTT
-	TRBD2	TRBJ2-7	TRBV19	CASTPSGLAGTYEQYF	TGTGCCAGTACCCCCTCGGGACTAGCGGGAACCTACGAGCAGTACTTC
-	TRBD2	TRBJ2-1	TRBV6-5	CASINPAGGNEQFF	TGTGCCAGCATTAACCCAGCGGGAGGCAATGAGCAGTTCTTC
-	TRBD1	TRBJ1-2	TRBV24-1	CATSDYPRGRSGYTF	TGTGCCACCAGTGATTATCCCAGGGGGCGATCTGGCTACACCTTC
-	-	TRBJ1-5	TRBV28	CASSWLRGNQPQHF	TGTGCCAGCAGTTGGTTGCGGGGGAATCAGCCCCAGCATTTT
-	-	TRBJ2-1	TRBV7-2	CASSHSGSYNEQFF	TGTGCCAGTTCTCATTCGGGGAGTTACAATGAGCAGTTCTTC
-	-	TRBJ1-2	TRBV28	CASSAGGNYGYTF	TGTGCCAGCAGCGCGGGGGGCAACTATGGCTACACCTTC
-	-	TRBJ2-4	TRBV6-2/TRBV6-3	CASSYAGIGNIQYF	TGTGCCAGCAGTTATGCGGGGATAGGGAACATTCAGTACTTC
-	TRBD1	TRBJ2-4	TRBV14	CASSDLRDRGDIQYF	TGTGCCAGCAGCGACCTTAGGGACAGGGGGGACATTCAGTACTTC
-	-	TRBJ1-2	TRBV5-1	CASSLDPGYGYTF	TGCGCCAGCAGCTTGGATCCAGGCTATGGCTACACCTTC
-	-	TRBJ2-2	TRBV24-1	CATSVGAGFTGELFF	TGTGCCACCAGTGTTGGGGCAGGGTTTACCGGGGAGCTGTTTTTT
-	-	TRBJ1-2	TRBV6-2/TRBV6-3	CASSLRRPGYTF	TGTGCCAGCAGCCTACGACGGCCGGGGTACACCTTC
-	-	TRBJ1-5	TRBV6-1	CASRPFGNPQHF	TGTGCCAGCAGACCCTTCGGTAACCCCCAGCATTTT
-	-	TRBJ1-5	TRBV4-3	CASSQDNNQPQHF	TGCGCCAGCAGCCAAGATAACAATCAGCCCCAGCATTTT
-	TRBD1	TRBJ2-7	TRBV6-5	CASDRGSYEQYF	TGTGCCAGCGACAGGGGGAGCTACGAGCAGTACTTC
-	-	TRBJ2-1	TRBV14	CASSQELAANEQFF	TGTGCCAGCAGCCAAGAACTAGCTGCCAATGAGCAGTTCTTC